This T cell receptor beta chain comes out of a study of metastatic and nonmetastatic thyroid tumors. CDR1 is SGHRS and CDR2 is YFSETQ in the germline V gene. CDR3 length equals 17 residues. Study conclusions and caveats: In both blood and tumor samples, TCR beta diversity was reported significantly higher for malignant than benign nodules.

Every patient underwent thyroid surgery untreated. TCRdb reanalyzed the PCR reads via MiXCR. The sample carries about 19,000 clones, 22% recorded once. About this clone itself: Its matching antigen is unknown. Sequence at one end of the junction differs from germline and may be a read error.

The chain has TRBV5-1 and TRBJ2-3, with a weak D call TRBD1 (5 bases). This receptor was obtained from a male donor with papillary thyroid cancer or a benign thyroid nodule (not recorded which). Some clones in this sample may be carry-over from other donors' samples. Sequenced: tumor tissue. CDR3 in amino acids: CASSLELPGTGKDTPYF. The CDR3 coding sequence is TGCGCCAGCAGCTTGGAACTACCGGGTACAGGCAAAGATACGCCGTATTTT.